A selection of T cell receptor beta chains follows, all from one sample in a study of T-cell memory formation after mild COVID-19. Using its own MiXCR run on the 5' RACE reads, TCRdb lists one record per CDR3 protein. The data show approximately 250,000 distinct CDR3 sequences, around 17% seen once. Sequenced input: PBMCs or a T cell subset sorted from them (not recorded which). These receptors were obtained from a man younger than 35 who had mild COVID-19 (a few samples of this study predate the infection). Cell type and time point are not known. Each CDR3 is given with its conserved first and last residue. The D gene is left open where the match is weak. Expanded clones are given a class, and other clones once, few, many or no size at all.

J gene: TRBJ2-5
clone size: -
V gene: TRBV6-6
CDR3 length: 15
D gene: TRBD2
CDR3 protein: CASSYGGTSLETQYF
CDR3 DNA: TGTGCCAGCAGTTACGGAGGGACTAGCTTGGAGACCCAGTACTTC

J gene: TRBJ1-5
clone size: many
V gene: TRBV15
CDR3 length: 15
D gene: -
CDR3 protein: CATSRAPSGGQPQHF
CDR3 DNA: TGTGCCACCAGCCGAGCTCCTAGTGGGGGTCAGCCCCAGCATTTT

J gene: TRBJ2-5
clone size: few
V gene: TRBV10-3
CDR3 length: 13
D gene: -
CDR3 protein: CAVAVGQQETQYF
CDR3 DNA: TGTGCCGTCGCCGTGGGCCAGCAGGAGACCCAGTACTTC

J gene: TRBJ2-1
clone size: -
V gene: TRBV6-1
CDR3 length: 13
D gene: -
CDR3 protein: CASSEVWGNEQFF
CDR3 DNA: TGTGCCAGCAGTGAAGTTTGGGGCAATGAGCAGTTCTTC

J gene: TRBJ2-7
clone size: -
V gene: TRBV12-3/TRBV12-4
CDR3 length: 12
D gene: -
CDR3 protein: CASSFPGTEQYF
CDR3 DNA: TGTGCCAGCAGTTTTCCAGGCACCGAGCAGTACTTC

J gene: TRBJ2-6
clone size: few
V gene: TRBV28
CDR3 length: 17
D gene: -
CDR3 protein: CASSLIGRDSGANVLTF
CDR3 DNA: TGTGCCAGCAGTTTAATTGGGCGGGACTCTGGGGCCAACGTCCTGACTTTC

J gene: TRBJ2-5
clone size: few
V gene: TRBV5-1
CDR3 length: 16
D gene: TRBD2
CDR3 protein: CASSLFLAGGQETQYF
CDR3 DNA: TGCGCCAGCAGCTTGTTCTTGGCGGGGGGCCAAGAGACCCAGTACTTC

J gene: TRBJ2-1
clone size: -
V gene: TRBV6-1
CDR3 length: 16
D gene: TRBD2
CDR3 protein: CASSELRTSGRDEQFF
CDR3 DNA: TGTGCCAGCAGTGAATTAAGGACTAGCGGGAGAGATGAGCAGTTCTTC

J gene: TRBJ2-7
clone size: once
V gene: TRBV2
CDR3 length: 12
D gene: -
CDR3 protein: CARGDFRDEQYF
CDR3 DNA: TGTGCCAGAGGGGACTTTCGCGACGAGCAGTACTTC

J gene: TRBJ2-5
clone size: few
V gene: TRBV5-1
CDR3 length: 13
D gene: -
CDR3 protein: CASSLFILETQYF
CDR3 DNA: TGCGCCAGCAGCTTGTTTATCCTGGAGACCCAGTACTTC

J gene: TRBJ2-5
clone size: few
V gene: TRBV2
CDR3 length: 13
D gene: -
CDR3 protein: CASSVLGGETQYF
CDR3 DNA: TGTGCCAGCAGTGTCCTGGGTGGAGAGACCCAGTACTTC

J gene: TRBJ1-1
clone size: few
V gene: TRBV20-1
CDR3 length: 14
D gene: -
CDR3 protein: CSAHASQGRDPAFF
CDR3 DNA: TGCAGTGCCCACGCCTCGCAGGGTAGGGATCCGGCTTTCTTT

J gene: TRBJ1-4
clone size: many
V gene: TRBV11-2
CDR3 length: 15
D gene: -
CDR3 protein: CASSFQGRSNEKLFF
CDR3 DNA: TGTGCCAGCAGCTTTCAGGGGAGGTCGAATGAAAAACTGTTTTTT

J gene: TRBJ2-5
clone size: -
V gene: TRBV6-5
CDR3 length: 16
D gene: -
CDR3 protein: CASSYSGAGEGETQYF
CDR3 DNA: TGTGCCAGCAGTTACTCGGGGGCAGGGGAGGGGGAGACCCAGTACTTC

J gene: TRBJ2-5
clone size: many
V gene: TRBV6-5
CDR3 length: 16
D gene: TRBD2
CDR3 protein: CASSSYSGRHQETQYF
CDR3 DNA: TGTGCCAGCAGCTCGTATAGCGGGAGGCACCAAGAGACCCAGTACTTC

J gene: TRBJ2-5
clone size: -
V gene: TRBV7-2
CDR3 length: 17
D gene: TRBD2
CDR3 protein: CASSWIPSGGSSETQYF
CDR3 DNA: TGTGCCAGCAGCTGGATTCCTAGCGGGGGAAGTTCCGAGACCCAGTACTTC

J gene: TRBJ2-7
clone size: -
V gene: TRBV5-1
CDR3 length: 15
D gene: TRBD1
CDR3 protein: CASSLGGTEAYEQYF
CDR3 DNA: TGCGCCAGCAGCTTGGGGGGGACAGAGGCCTACGAGCAGTACTTC

J gene: TRBJ2-1
clone size: -
V gene: TRBV27
CDR3 length: 15
D gene: -
CDR3 protein: CASSFLDSRYNEQFF
CDR3 DNA: TGTGCCAGCAGTTTCCTAGACAGCCGCTACAATGAGCAGTTCTTC

J gene: TRBJ2-1
clone size: -
V gene: TRBV5-1
CDR3 length: 20
D gene: TRBD2
CDR3 protein: CASSLAGTSGGPRVNNEQFF
CDR3 DNA: TGCGCCAGCAGCTTGGCGGGGACTAGCGGGGGGCCGCGGGTGAACAATGAGCAGTTCTTC

J gene: TRBJ2-3
clone size: -
V gene: TRBV20-1
CDR3 length: 14
D gene: TRBD2
CDR3 protein: CSAPTSRGEDTQYF
CDR3 DNA: TGCAGTGCTCCCACCTCTCGGGGGGAAGATACGCAGTATTTT

J gene: TRBJ2-1
clone size: -
V gene: TRBV6-2/TRBV6-3
CDR3 length: 14
D gene: TRBD1
CDR3 protein: CASKRTGDGNEQFF
CDR3 DNA: TGTGCCAGCAAGCGGACAGGTGACGGGAATGAGCAGTTCTTC

J gene: TRBJ1-4
clone size: few
V gene: TRBV7-2
CDR3 length: 15
D gene: -
CDR3 protein: CASTRQRGADEKLFF
CDR3 DNA: TGTGCCAGCACCCGTCAGAGGGGAGCTGATGAAAAACTGTTTTTT

J gene: TRBJ2-2
clone size: few
V gene: TRBV4-2
CDR3 length: 15
D gene: -
CDR3 protein: CASSHVGGITGELFF
CDR3 DNA: TGTGCCAGCAGCCATGTAGGGGGAATCACCGGGGAGCTGTTTTTT

J gene: TRBJ2-5
clone size: -
V gene: TRBV7-7
CDR3 length: 15
D gene: -
CDR3 protein: CASSWGLGVGETQYF
CDR3 DNA: TGTGCTAGCAGCTGGGGACTCGGGGTTGGGGAGACCCAGTACTTC

J gene: TRBJ2-3
clone size: -
V gene: TRBV7-2
CDR3 length: 13
D gene: -
CDR3 protein: CASSAGYTDTQYF
CDR3 DNA: TGTGCCAGCAGCGCGGGCTACACAGATACGCAGTATTTT

J gene: TRBJ2-2
clone size: few
V gene: TRBV29-1
CDR3 length: 11
D gene: -
CDR3 protein: CSVVGFGELFF
CDR3 DNA: TGCAGCGTTGTGGGATTCGGGGAGCTGTTTTTT

J gene: TRBJ2-1
clone size: -
V gene: TRBV7-9
CDR3 length: 13
D gene: TRBD1
CDR3 protein: CASSQDRGWEQFF
CDR3 DNA: TGTGCCAGCAGCCAGGACAGGGGGTGGGAGCAGTTCTTC

J gene: TRBJ2-2
clone size: -
V gene: TRBV3-2
CDR3 length: 15
D gene: -
CDR3 protein: CASSPGRVNTGELFF
CDR3 DNA: TGTGCCAGCAGCCCCGGCAGAGTGAACACCGGGGAGCTGTTTTTT

J gene: TRBJ2-2
clone size: few
V gene: TRBV6-2/TRBV6-3
CDR3 length: 13
D gene: -
CDR3 protein: CASSILVTGELFF
CDR3 DNA: TGTGCCAGCAGCATCCTAGTGACCGGGGAGCTGTTTTTT

J gene: TRBJ1-2
clone size: many
V gene: TRBV7-2
CDR3 length: 18
D gene: -
CDR3 protein: CASSLVTSSRRTGGGYTF
CDR3 DNA: TGTGCCAGCAGCTTAGTTACTTCGTCGCGGCGAACCGGGGGGGGCTACACCTTC

J gene: TRBJ2-3
clone size: -
V gene: TRBV5-1
CDR3 length: 16
D gene: TRBD1
CDR3 protein: CASSPSYRGRTDTQYF
CDR3 DNA: TGCGCCAGCAGCCCTTCTTACAGGGGCCGCACAGATACGCAGTATTTT

J gene: TRBJ2-5
clone size: -
V gene: TRBV9
CDR3 length: 11
D gene: -
CDR3 protein: CASSVSETQYF
CDR3 DNA: TGTGCCAGCAGCGTAAGCGAGACCCAGTACTTC

J gene: TRBJ1-2
clone size: -
V gene: TRBV4-3
CDR3 length: 15
D gene: -
CDR3 protein: CASSQEGSANYGYTF
CDR3 DNA: TGCGCCAGCAGCCAAGAAGGGTCAGCTAACTATGGCTACACCTTC